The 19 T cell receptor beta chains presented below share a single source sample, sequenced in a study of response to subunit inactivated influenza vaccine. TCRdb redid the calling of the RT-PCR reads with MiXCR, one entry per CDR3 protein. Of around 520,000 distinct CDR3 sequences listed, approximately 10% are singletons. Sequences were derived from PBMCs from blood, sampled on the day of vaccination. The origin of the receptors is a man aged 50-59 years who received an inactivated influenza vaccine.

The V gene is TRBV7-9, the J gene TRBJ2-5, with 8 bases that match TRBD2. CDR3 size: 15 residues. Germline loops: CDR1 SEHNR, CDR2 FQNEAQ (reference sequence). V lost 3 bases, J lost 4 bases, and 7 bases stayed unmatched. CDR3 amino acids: CASSLPAGDVETQYF. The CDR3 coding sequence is TGTGCCAGCAGCTTGCCAGCGGGAGATGTAGAGACCCAGTACTTC.

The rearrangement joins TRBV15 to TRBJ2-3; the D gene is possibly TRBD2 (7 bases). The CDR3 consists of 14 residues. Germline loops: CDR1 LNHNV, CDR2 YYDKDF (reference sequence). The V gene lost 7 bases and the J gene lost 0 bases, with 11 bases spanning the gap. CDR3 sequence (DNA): TGTGCCACCACAAAGGGGGGGAGCACAGATACGCAGTATTTT. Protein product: CATTKGGSTDTQYF.

Here the CDR3 reads CAISRQERGSPLHF. Written as DNA, the CDR3 is TGTGCCATATCCAGACAGGAGCGCGGTTCACCCCTCCACTTT. The chain employs TRBV10-3 and TRBJ1-6, with a weak D call TRBD1 (6 bases). V lost 9 bases, J lost 9 bases, and 18 bases lay in between. CDR3 length: 14 residues. Germline V lookup: CDR1 ENHRY, CDR2 SYGVKD.

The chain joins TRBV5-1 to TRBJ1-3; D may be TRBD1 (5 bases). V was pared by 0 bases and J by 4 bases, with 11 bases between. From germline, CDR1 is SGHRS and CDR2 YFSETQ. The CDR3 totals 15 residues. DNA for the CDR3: TGCGCCAGCAGCTTGGCCCAGGGATCAGGAAACACCATATATTTT. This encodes CASSLAQGSGNTIYF. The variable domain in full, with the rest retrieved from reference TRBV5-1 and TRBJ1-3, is KAGVTQTPRYLIKTRGQQVTLSCSPISGHRSVSWYQQTPGQGLQFLFEYFSETQRNKGNFPGRFSGRQFSNSRSEMNVSTLELGDSALYLCASSLAQGSGNTIYFGEGSWLTVV.

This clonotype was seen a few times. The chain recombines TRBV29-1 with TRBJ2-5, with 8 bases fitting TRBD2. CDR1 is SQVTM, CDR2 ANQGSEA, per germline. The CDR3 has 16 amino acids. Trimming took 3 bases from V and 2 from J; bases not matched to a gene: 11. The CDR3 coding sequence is TGCAGCGTTGATGCCCCAGAAGCGGGGGCTCAAGAGACCCAGTACTTC. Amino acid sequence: CSVDAPEAGAQETQYF.

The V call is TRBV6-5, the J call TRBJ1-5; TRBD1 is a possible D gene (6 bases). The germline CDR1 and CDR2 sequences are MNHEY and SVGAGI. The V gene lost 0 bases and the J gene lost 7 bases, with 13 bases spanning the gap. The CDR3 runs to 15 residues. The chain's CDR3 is CASSYSWRGEQPQHF. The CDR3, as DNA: TGTGCCAGCAGTTACTCGTGGAGGGGGGAGCAGCCCCAGCATTTT.

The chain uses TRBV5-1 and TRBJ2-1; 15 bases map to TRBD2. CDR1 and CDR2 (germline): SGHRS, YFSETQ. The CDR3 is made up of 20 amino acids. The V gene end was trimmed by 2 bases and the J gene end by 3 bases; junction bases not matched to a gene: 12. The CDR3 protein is CASSFRGPGTSGGFYNEQFF. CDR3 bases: TGCGCCAGCAGCTTCCGGGGTCCCGGGACTAGCGGGGGGTTCTACAATGAGCAGTTCTTC.

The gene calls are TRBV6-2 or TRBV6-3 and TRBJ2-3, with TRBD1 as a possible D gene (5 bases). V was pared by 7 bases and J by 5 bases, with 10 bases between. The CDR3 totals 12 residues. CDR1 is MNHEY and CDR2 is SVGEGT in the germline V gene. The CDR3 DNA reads TGTGCCAGCACACAGGTGAAAGATACGCAGTATTTT. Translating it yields CASTQVKDTQYF.

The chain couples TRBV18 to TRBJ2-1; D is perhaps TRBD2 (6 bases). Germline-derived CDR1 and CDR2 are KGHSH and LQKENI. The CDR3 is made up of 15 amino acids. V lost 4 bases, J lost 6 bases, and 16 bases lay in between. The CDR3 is CASSLERASSNEQFF. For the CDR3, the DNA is TGTGCCAGCTCACTTGAGCGGGCCTCTAGCAATGAGCAGTTCTTC.

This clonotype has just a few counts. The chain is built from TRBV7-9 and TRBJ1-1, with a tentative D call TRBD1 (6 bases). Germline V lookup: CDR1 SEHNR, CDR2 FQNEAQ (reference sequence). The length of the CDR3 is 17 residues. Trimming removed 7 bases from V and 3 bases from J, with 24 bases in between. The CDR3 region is CASNIPGQVNKDTEAFF. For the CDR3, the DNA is TGTGCCAGCAACATTCCGGGACAAGTAAACAAGGACACTGAAGCTTTCTTT.

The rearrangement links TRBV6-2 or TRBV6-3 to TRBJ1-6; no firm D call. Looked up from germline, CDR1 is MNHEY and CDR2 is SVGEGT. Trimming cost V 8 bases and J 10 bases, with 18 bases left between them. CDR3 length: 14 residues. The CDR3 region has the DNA TGTGCCAGCTCCCCGTCCACATCGGTATCACCCCTCCACTTT. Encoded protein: CASSPSTSVSPLHF.

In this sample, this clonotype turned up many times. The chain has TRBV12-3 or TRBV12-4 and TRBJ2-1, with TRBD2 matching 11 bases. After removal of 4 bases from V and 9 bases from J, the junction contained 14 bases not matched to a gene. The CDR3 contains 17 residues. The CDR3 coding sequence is TGTGCCAGCAGTTCATTTAAGGGTAGCGGGGGGGCGGCTGAGCAGTTCTTC. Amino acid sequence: CASSSFKGSGGAAEQFF.

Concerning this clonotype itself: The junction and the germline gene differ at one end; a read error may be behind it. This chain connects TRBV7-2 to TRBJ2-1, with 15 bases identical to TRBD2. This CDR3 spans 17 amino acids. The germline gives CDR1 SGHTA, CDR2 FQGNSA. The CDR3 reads CASSRTSGGVSYNEQFF. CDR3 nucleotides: TGTGCTAGCAGCCGGACTAGCGGGGGGGTTTCCTACAATGAGCAGTTCTTC.

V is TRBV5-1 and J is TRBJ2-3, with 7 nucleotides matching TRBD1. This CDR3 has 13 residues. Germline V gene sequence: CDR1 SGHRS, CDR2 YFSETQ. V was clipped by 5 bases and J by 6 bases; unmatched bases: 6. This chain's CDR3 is CASRLTGADTQYF. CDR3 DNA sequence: TGCGCCAGCAGACTTACAGGGGCCGATACGCAGTATTTT.

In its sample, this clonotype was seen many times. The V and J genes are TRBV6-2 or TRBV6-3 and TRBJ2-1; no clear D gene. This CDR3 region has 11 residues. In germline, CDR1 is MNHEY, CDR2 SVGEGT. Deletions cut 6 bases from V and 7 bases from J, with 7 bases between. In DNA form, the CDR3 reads TGTGCCAGCAGCCATGTAAATGAGCAGTTCTTC. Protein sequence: CASSHVNEQFF.

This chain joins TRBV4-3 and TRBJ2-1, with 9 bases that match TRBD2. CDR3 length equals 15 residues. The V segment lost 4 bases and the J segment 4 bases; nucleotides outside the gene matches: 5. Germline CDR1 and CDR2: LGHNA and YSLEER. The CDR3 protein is CASSRLADMYNEQFF. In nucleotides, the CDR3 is TGCGCCAGCAGCCGACTAGCGGACATGTACAATGAGCAGTTCTTC.

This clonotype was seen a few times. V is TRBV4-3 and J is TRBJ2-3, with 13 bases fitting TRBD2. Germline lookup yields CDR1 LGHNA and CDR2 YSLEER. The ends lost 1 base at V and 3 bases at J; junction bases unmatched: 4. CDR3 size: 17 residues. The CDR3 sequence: CASSQGGLAGVTDTQYF. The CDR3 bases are TGCGCCAGCAGCCAAGGCGGACTAGCGGGAGTGACAGATACGCAGTATTTT.

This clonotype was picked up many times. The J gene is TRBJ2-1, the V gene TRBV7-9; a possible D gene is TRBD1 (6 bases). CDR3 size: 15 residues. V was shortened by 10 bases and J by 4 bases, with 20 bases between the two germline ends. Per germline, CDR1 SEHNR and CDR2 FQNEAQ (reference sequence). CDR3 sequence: CATGIFRTEYNEQFF. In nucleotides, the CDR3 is TGTGCCACTGGGATTTTCCGGACAGAGTACAATGAGCAGTTCTTC.

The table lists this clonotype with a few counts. In DNA form, the CDR3 reads TGCAGTAGTACGCGGGACACCGGGGAGCTGTTTTTT. The encoded protein is CSSTRDTGELFF. The rearrangement links TRBV20-1 to TRBJ2-2, with D possibly TRBD2 on 5 matching bases. The germline V gene encodes CDR1 DFQATT and CDR2 SNEGSKA (reference sequence). Trimming took off 8 bases at V and 3 bases at J, with 10 bases between the two ends. The CDR3 has 12 residues.